The 6 T cell receptor beta chains given below trace back to one sample, sequenced in a study of blood T cell repertoires in COVID-19. TCRdb's copy holds only in-frame clones and misses some; the assay was immunoSEQ multiplex PCR. This sample yields roughly 120,000 clones, of which approximately 85% are seen a single time; approximately 3% belongs to the top ten. Sequencing used peripheral blood. Receptors originate from an elderly woman with COVID-19, enrolled during active disease.

This chain links TRBV27 with TRBJ2-5, with D unresolved. V was trimmed by 3 bases and J by 5 bases, leaving 10 bases between them. This CDR3 is built from 13 residues. Germline CDR1 and CDR2: MNHEY and SMNVEV (reference sequence). CDR3 amino acids: CASSFPGGETQYF. In DNA form, the CDR3 reads TGTGCCAGCAGTTTCCCAGGTGGGGAGACCCAGTACTTC.

V usage is TRBV10-3 and J usage is TRBJ1-3; the D is unclear. This CDR3 has 15 residues. V was trimmed by 10 bases and J by 6 bases, leaving 22 bases between them. CDR1 ENHRY and CDR2 SYGVKD come from the germline V gene. The CDR3 reads CATGMDATRANTIYF. In nucleotides, the CDR3 is TGTGCCACCGGAATGGACGCAACGAGGGCAAACACCATATATTTT.

As DNA, the CDR3 is TGTGCCAGCAGCTCCGGACAGATGACCTATGGCTACACCTTC. Residues: CASSSGQMTYGYTF. V usage is TRBV28 and J usage is TRBJ1-2, with a tentative D call TRBD1 (6 bases). Germline V gene lookup returns CDR1 MDHEN and CDR2 SYDVKM. Trimming took off 6 bases at V and 4 bases at J, with 15 bases between the two ends. The CDR3 sequence is 14 residues long.

J is TRBJ2-5 and V is TRBV9; 8 bases are a match to TRBD1. J gave up 1 base and V 0 bases, and 2 bases lay outside the gene matches. CDR1 is SGDLS and CDR2 is YYNGEE in the germline V gene. The CDR3 loop spans 15 amino acids. In DNA form, the CDR3 reads TGTGCCAGCAGCGTAGCGACAGGGGCCCAAGAGACCCAGTACTTC. It encodes CASSVATGAQETQYF.

This clone was observed a few times. The chain recombines TRBV28 with TRBJ1-1, with 9 bases lining up with TRBD1. The CDR3 contains 19 residues. Germline CDR1 and CDR2: MDHEN and SYDVKM. J gave up 3 bases and V 7 bases, and 21 bases lay outside the gene matches. This CDR3 is CASTPTGTGIIRRDTEAFF. The CDR3 nucleotides read TGTGCCAGCACCCCCACCGGGACAGGGATTATTCGGAGGGACACTGAAGCTTTCTTT. Full variable domain (outside the CDR3, taken from reference TRBV28 and TRBJ1-1): DVKVTQSSRYLVKRTGEKVFLECVQDMDHENMFWYRQDPGLGLRLIYFSYDVKMKEKGDIPEGYSVSREKKERFSLILESASTNQTSMYLCASTPTGTGIIRRDTEAFFGQGTRLTVV.

This chain links TRBV27 with TRBJ2-7; no firm D call. The CDR3 has 13 amino acids. Deletions cut 5 bases from V and 4 bases from J, with 12 bases between. Germline V lookup: CDR1 MNHEY, CDR2 SMNVEV (reference sequence). The CDR3 here is CASSPNGRYEQYF. The CDR3, as DNA: TGTGCCAGCAGTCCAAACGGCAGGTACGAGCAGTACTTC.